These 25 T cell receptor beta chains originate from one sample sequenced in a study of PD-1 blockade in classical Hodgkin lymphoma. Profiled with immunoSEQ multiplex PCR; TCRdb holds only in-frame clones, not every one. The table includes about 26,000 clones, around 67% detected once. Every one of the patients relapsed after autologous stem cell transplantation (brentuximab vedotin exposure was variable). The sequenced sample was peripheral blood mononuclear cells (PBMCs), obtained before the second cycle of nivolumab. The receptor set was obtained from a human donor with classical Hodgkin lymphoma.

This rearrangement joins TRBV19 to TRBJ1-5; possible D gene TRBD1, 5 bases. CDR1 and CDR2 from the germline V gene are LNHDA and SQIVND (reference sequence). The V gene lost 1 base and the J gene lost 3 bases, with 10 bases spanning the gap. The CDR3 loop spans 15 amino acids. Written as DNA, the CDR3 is TGTGCCAGTAGTATAGGCGGGACTAACAATCAGCCCCAGCATTTT. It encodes CASSIGGTNNQPQHF.

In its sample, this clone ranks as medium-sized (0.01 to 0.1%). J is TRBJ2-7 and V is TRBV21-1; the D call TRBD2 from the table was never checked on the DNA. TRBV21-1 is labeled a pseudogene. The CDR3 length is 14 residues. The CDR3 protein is CASAGGGRSYEQYF. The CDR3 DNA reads TGTGCCAGCGCCGGGGGGGGTCGGTCCTACGAGCAGTACTTC.

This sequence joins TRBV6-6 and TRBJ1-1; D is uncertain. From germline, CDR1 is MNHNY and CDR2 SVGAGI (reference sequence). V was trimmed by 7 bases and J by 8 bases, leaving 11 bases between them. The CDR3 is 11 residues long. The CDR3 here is CASTEEIEAFF. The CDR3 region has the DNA TGTGCCAGCACAGAGGAGATCGAAGCTTTCTTT.

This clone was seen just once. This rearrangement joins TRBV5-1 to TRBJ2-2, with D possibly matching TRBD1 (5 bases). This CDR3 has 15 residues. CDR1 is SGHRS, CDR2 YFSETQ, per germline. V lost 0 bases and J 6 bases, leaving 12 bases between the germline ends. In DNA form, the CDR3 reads TGCGCCAGCAGCTTGGAATCAGGGAAGGCCGGGGAGCTGTTTTTT. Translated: CASSLESGKAGELFF.

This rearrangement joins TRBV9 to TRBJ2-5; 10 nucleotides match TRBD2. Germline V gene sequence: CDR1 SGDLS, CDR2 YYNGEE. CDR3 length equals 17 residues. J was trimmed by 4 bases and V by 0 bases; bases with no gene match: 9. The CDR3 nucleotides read TGTGCCAGCAGCGTAGGGGCTAGCGGGAGAAGGGGAGAGACCCAGTACTTC. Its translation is CASSVGASGRRGETQYF.

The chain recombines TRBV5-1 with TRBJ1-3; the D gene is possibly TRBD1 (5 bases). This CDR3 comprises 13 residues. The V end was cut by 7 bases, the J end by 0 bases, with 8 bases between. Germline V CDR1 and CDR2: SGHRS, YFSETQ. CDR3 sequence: CASRQTSGNTIYF. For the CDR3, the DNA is TGCGCCAGCCGACAGACCTCTGGAAACACCATATATTTT.

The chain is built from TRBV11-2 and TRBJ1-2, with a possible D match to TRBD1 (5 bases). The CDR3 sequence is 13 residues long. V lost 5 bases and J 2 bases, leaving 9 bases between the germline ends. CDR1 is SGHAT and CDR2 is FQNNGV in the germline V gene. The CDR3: CASSEDRNYGYTF. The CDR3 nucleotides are TGTGCCAGCAGCGAAGACAGAAACTATGGCTACACCTTC.

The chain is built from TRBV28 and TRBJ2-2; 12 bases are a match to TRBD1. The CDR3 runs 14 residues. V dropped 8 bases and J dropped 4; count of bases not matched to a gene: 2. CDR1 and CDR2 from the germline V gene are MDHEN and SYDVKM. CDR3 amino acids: CASWDRGRTGELFF. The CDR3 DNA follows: TGTGCCAGCTGGGACAGGGGGCGCACCGGGGAGCTGTTTTTT.

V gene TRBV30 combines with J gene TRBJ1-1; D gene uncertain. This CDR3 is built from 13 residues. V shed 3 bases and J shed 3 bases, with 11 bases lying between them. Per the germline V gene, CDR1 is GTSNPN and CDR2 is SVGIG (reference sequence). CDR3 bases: TGTGCCTGGAGCCCCGGCGAGCACACTGAAGCTTTCTTT. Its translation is CAWSPGEHTEAFF. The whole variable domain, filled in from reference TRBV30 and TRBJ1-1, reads SQTIHQWPATLVQPVGSPLSLECTVEGTSNPNLYWYRQAAGRGLQLLFYSVGIGQISSEVPQNLSASRPQDRQFILSSKKLLLSDSGFYLCAWSPGEHTEAFFGQGTRLTVV.

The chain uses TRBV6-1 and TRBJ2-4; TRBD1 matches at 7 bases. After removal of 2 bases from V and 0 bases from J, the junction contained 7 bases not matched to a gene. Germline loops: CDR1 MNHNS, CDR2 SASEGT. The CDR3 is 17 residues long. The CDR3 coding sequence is TGTGCCAGCAGTGAATCGGACAGGTTGAGAGCCAAAAACATTCAGTACTTC. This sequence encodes CASSESDRLRAKNIQYF.

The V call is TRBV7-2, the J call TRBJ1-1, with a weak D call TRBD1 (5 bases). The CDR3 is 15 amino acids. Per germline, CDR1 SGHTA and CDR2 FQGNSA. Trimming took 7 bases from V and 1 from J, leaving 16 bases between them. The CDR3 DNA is TGTGCCAGCACCCCTAGATGGGACTCGAACACTGAAGCTTTCTTT. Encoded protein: CASTPRWDSNTEAFF.

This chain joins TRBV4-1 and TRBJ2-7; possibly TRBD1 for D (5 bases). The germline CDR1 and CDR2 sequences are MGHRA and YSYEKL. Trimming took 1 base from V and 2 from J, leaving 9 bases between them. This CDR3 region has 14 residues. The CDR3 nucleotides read TGCGCCAGCAGCCAAGGACAGCAAGCCTACGAGCAGTACTTC. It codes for CASSQGQQAYEQYF.

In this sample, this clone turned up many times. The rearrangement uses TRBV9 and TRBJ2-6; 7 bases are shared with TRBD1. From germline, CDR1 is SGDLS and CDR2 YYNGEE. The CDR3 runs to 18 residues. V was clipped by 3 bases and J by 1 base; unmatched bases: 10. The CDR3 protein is CASSDGQVRESGANVLTF. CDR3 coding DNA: TGTGCCAGCAGCGATGGACAGGTAAGGGAGTCTGGGGCCAACGTCCTGACTTTC. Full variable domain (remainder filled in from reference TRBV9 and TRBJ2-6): DSGVTQTPKHLITATGQRVTLRCSPRSGDLSVYWYQQSLDQGLQFLIQYYNGEERAKGNILERFSAQQFPDLHSELNLSSLELGDSALYFCASSDGQVRESGANVLTFGAGSRLTVL.

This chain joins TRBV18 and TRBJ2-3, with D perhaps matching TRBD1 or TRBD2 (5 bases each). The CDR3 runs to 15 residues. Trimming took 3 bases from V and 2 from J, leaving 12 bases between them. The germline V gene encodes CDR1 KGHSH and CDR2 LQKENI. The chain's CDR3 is CASSPRDGYTDTQYF. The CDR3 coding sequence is TGTGCCAGCTCACCGAGGGACGGTTACACAGATACGCAGTATTTT.

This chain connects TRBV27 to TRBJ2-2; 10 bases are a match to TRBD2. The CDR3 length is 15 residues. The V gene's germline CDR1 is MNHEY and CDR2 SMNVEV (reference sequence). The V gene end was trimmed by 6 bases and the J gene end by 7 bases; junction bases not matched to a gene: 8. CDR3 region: CASSIATSGDGELFF. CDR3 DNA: TGTGCCAGCAGCATCGCCACTAGCGGGGACGGGGAGCTGTTTTTT.

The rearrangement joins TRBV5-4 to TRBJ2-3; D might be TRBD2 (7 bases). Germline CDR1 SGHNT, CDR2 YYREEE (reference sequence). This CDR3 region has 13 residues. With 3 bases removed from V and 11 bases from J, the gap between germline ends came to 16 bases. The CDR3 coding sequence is TGTGCCAGCAGCTCCCCGGGGGGCACGGAGCAGTATTTT. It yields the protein CASSSPGGTEQYF. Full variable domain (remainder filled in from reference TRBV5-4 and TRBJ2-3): ETGVTQSPTHLIKTRGQQVTLRCSSQSGHNTVSWYQQALGQGPQFIFQYYREEENGRGNFPPRFSGLQFPNYSSELNVNALELDDSALYLCASSSPGGTEQYFGPGTRLTVL.

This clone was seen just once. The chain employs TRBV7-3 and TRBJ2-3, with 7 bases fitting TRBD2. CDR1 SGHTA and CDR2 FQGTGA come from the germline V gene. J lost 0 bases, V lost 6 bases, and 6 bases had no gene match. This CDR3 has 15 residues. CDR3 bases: TGTGCCAGCAGTCGTAGCGGGCTTAGCACAGATACGCAGTATTTT. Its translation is CASSRSGLSTDTQYF.

The DNA of the CDR3 is TGTGCCAGCAGTTCCCGTTATCTCAACACTGAAGCTTTCTTT. Amino acid sequence: CASSSRYLNTEAFF. This chain joins TRBV6-6 and TRBJ1-1; D is uncertain. The CDR3 contains 14 residues. From germline, CDR1 is MNHNY and CDR2 SVGAGI (reference sequence). Trimming took 4 bases from V and 2 from J, leaving 11 bases between them.

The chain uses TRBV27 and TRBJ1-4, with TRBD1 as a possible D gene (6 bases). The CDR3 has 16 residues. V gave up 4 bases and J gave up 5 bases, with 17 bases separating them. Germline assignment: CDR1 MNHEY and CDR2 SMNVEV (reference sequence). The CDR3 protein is CASSSIWTDSNEKLFF. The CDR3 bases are TGTGCCAGCAGTTCCATTTGGACAGACTCAAATGAAAAACTGTTTTTT.

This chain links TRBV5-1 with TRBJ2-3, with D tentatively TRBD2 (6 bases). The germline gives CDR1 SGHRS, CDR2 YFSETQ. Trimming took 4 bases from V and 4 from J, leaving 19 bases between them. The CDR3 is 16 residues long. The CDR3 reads CASSVDGGVNADTQYF. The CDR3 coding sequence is TGCGCCAGCAGCGTGGATGGAGGGGTCAATGCAGATACGCAGTATTTT. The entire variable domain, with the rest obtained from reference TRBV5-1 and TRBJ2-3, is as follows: KAGVTQTPRYLIKTRGQQVTLSCSPISGHRSVSWYQQTPGQGLQFLFEYFSETQRNKGNFPGRFSGRQFSNSRSEMNVSTLELGDSALYLCASSVDGGVNADTQYFGPGTRLTVL.

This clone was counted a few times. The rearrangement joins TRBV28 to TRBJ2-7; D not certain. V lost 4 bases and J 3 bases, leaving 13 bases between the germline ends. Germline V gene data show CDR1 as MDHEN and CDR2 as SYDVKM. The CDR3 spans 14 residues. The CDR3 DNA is TGTGCCAGCAGTTCGATAGGACGGAGCTACGAGCAGTACTTC. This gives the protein CASSSIGRSYEQYF.

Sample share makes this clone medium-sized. CDR3 coding DNA: TGTGCCAGTAGTATAGTCCCCGGACGTACTGAAGCTTTCTTT. Its translation: CASSIVPGRTEAFF. The chain combines TRBV19 with TRBJ1-1; unclear D gene. Germline V lookup: CDR1 LNHDA, CDR2 SQIVND (reference sequence). Trimming removed 1 base from V and 5 bases from J, with 11 bases in between. The CDR3 is 14 residues long.

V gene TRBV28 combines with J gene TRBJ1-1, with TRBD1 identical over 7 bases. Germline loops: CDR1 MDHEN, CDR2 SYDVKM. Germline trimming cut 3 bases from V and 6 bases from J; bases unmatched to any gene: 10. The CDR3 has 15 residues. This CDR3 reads CASSFGGGPMAEAFF. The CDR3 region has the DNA TGTGCCAGCAGTTTTGGAGGGGGCCCCATGGCTGAAGCTTTCTTT.

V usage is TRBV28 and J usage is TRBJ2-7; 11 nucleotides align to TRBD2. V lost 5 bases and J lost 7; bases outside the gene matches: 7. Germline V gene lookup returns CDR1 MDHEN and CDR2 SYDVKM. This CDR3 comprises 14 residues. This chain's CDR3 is CASSPPRLAGEQYF. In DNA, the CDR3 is TGTGCCAGCAGTCCGCCCCGACTAGCGGGGGAGCAGTACTTC.

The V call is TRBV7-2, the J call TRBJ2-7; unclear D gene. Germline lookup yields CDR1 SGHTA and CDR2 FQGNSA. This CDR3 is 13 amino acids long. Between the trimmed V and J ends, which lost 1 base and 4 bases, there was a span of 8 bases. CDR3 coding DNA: TGTGCCAGCAGCTTAGAGGGTGGGTACGAGCAGTACTTC. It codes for CASSLEGGYEQYF.